This TCR beta chain was captured by sequencing in a study of blood T cell repertoires in COVID-19. Turning to the study itself: Specimens from acute and convalescent COVID-19 originated in the United States, Italy and Spain. PBMCs, B-cell-depleted T cells, or T cells were the source of the cDNA or gDNA that made up the material.

The CDR3 is 15 residues long. Germline V gene lookup returns CDR1 SGHRS and CDR2 YFSETQ. V was trimmed by 1 base and J by 1 base, leaving 11 bases between them. Authors' methods: Reference gene primer amplification in the assay estimated nucleated cell counts. Generated by immunoSEQ multiplex PCR, the TCRdb table keeps only in-frame clones and is missing some. Clone size and the V and J calls come from that table; the DNA yielded D and trimming. The sample records 100,000 to 150,000 clones, around 83% being singletons. The TCR originated in a man aged 35-49 years with active or convalescent COVID-19. The V call is TRBV5-1, the J call TRBJ1-1, with D tentatively TRBD1 (6 bases). Sequences were obtained from peripheral blood. The DNA for the CDR3 is TGCGCCAGCAGCTTGTACAGGGCCCCGAACACTGAAGCTTTCTTT. It codes for CASSLYRAPNTEAFF.